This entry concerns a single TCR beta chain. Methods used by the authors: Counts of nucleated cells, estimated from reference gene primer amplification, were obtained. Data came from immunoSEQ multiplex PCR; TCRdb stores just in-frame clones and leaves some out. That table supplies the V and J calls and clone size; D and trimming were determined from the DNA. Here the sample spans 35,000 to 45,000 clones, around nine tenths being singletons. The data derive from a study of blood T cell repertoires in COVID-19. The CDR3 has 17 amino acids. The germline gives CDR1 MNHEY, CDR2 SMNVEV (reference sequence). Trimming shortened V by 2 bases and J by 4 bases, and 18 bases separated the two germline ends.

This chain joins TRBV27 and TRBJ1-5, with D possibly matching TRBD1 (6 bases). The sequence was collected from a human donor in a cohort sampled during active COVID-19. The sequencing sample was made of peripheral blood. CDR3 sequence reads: CASSLKGGGGVNQPQHF. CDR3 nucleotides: TGTGCCAGCAGTTTAAAAGGGGGGGGCGGGGTGAATCAGCCCCAGCATTTT.